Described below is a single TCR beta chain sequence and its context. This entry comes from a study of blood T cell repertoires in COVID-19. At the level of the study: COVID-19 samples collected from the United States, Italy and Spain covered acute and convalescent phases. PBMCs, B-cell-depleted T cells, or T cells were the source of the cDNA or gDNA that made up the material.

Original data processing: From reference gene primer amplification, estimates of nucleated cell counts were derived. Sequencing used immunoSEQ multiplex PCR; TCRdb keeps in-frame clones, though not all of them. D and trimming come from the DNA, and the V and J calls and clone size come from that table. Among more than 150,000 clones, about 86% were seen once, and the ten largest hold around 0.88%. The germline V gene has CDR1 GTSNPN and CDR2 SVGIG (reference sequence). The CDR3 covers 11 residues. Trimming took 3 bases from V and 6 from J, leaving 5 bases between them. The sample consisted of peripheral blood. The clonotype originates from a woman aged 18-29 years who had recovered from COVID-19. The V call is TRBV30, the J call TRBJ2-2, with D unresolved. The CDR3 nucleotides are TGTGCCTGGAGCCGAGCCGGGGAGCTGTTTTTT. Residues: CAWSRAGELFF.